The clone carrying this TCR beta chain was recorded many times. Its specificity is unknown. This sample was included in a study of read filtering for tumor transcriptome and immune sequencing. About the research overall: Patients were 17 male and approximately 15 female, mean age 65.9 years, range about 40 to 85. Transcriptome libraries were built from DNase-treated RNA.

Sampling of bone marrow took place during active disease in every patient. The CDR3 has 17 amino acids. V shed 2 bases and J 1 base; nucleotides not matched to a gene: 11. Germline V lookup: CDR1 SGHTS, CDR2 YDEGEE. General study results and limits: The CD138-negative fraction was mixed bone marrow immune cells, not pure T cells.

From around 0.4 ug of RNA, a library with molecular barcoded alpha/delta and beta/gamma adaptors was made. MiXCR, applied by TCRdb to the reads, yields one record per CDR3 protein. The sample lists over 50,000 distinct CDR3 sequences; roughly 18% were seen once. The chain carries TRBV5-8 and TRBJ2-7; TRBD2 matches 8 bases. Sequencing used a population of CD138-negative cells sorted from bone marrow. The TCR was taken from a donor at least 40 years old with multiple myeloma. The CDR3 loop reads CASSFVRLAGRSYEQYF. The CDR3 DNA reads as TGTGCCAGCAGCTTTGTCCGCCTAGCGGGCCGATCCTACGAGCAGTACTTC.